The 18 T cell receptor beta chains below all came from one sample that was sequenced in a study of shared clonotypes between healthy human individuals. Sequencing was performed with immunoSEQ multiplex PCR; in TCRdb, only in-frame clones are kept and a portion is missing. The sample includes over a million clones, around 78% of them seen just once. Sequenced material: memory CD4+ T cells from PBMCs. Stated subset: CD45RA-negative fraction. These receptor sequences come from a man younger than 35 in good health. Some clones in this sample may be carry-over from other donors' samples.

This clone was seen a single time. The genes are TRBV19 and TRBJ2-2; D ambiguous. V was clipped by 7 bases and J by 5 bases, with 8 bases between them. The CDR3 is 12 residues long. In germline, CDR1 is LNHDA, CDR2 SQIVND (reference sequence). In nucleotides, the CDR3 is TGTGCCAGTAACAGAAGGACCGGGGAGCTGTTTTTT. This translates into CASNRRTGELFF.

This clone was seen only a few times. The chain recombines TRBV9 with TRBJ1-1; no clear D gene. This CDR3 has 13 amino acids. V was shortened by 1 base and J by 3 bases, with 7 bases between the two germline ends. CDR1 is SGDLS, CDR2 YYNGEE, per germline. CDR3 coding DNA: TGTGCCAGCAGCGTAAACGATTACACTGAAGCTTTCTTT. Its protein product is CASSVNDYTEAFF.

A single count supports this clone. The V call is TRBV7-3, the J call TRBJ2-7; maybe TRBD2 (6 bases). The CDR3 is 14 residues long. Germline loops: CDR1 SGHTA, CDR2 FQGTGA. V was shortened by 5 bases and J by 0 bases, with 11 bases between the two germline ends. The CDR3 DNA is TGTGCCAGCAGCCTGGGACTCGGCTCCTACGAGCAGTACTTC. Its protein is CASSLGLGSYEQYF. Filled out from reference TRBV7-3 and TRBJ2-7, the complete variable domain reads GAGVSQTPSNKVTEKGKYVELRCDPISGHTALYWYRQSLGQGPEFLIYFQGTGAADDSGLPNDRFFAVRPEGSVSTLKIQRTERGDSAVYLCASSLGLGSYEQYFGPGTRLTVT.

Comments on this clone: Possible read error: a much larger clone is one base away. The same CDR3 also results from other DNA sequences found in this sample. This rearrangement joins TRBV5-1 to TRBJ2-7; the D gene is possibly TRBD1 (6 bases). The CDR3 runs to 13 residues. CDR1 is SGHRS and CDR2 is YFSETQ in the germline V gene. V shed 0 bases and J shed 9 bases, with 13 bases lying between them. Written as DNA, the CDR3 is TGCGCCAGCAGCTTGGAGTCACAGGGTAGGCAGTACTTC. It yields the protein CASSLESQGRQYF.

A note on this clone: Other DNA sequences in the sample encode the same CDR3. This chain connects TRBV5-8 to TRBJ1-5; no definite D call. V dropped 3 bases and J dropped 4 bases, with 8 bases sitting between them. The CDR3 covers 13 residues. Germline CDR1 reads SGHTS; CDR2 reads YDEGEE. CDR3 sequence reads: CASSSGLNQPQHF. DNA of the CDR3: TGTGCCAGCAGCTCCGGACTTAATCAGCCCCAGCATTTT.

V and J are TRBV28 and TRBJ1-1, with a possible D match to TRBD1 (5 bases). This CDR3 contains 15 residues. Germline V gene lookup returns CDR1 MDHEN and CDR2 SYDVKM. The ends were cut back, 4 bases at V and 1 base at J, with 13 bases in the middle. CDR3: CASSSTWGENTEAFF. The CDR3 DNA is TGTGCCAGCAGTTCCACCTGGGGGGAGAACACTGAAGCTTTCTTT.

The chain carries TRBV5-1 and TRBJ2-6; D tentatively reads TRBD1 or TRBD2 (6 bases each). Germline V gene data show CDR1 as SGHRS and CDR2 as YFSETQ. The V gene lost 1 base and the J gene lost 0 bases, with 17 bases spanning the gap. The CDR3 length is 19 residues. The CDR3: CASSLWGAGSSSGANVLTF. The DNA of the CDR3 is TGCGCCAGCAGCTTGTGGGGGGCAGGGTCTAGCTCTGGGGCCAACGTCCTGACTTTC.

Turning to this clone: Other nucleotide sequences in the sample specify the same CDR3. The chain has TRBV2 and TRBJ1-5, with D possibly matching TRBD1 (6 bases). Deletions cut 4 bases from V and 2 bases from J, with 12 bases between. Germline V gene data show CDR1 as SNHLY and CDR2 as FYNNEI. The CDR3 is 15 residues long. The CDR3 DNA sequence: TGTGCCAGCAGTGGGAGGGGGGGAGGCAATCAGCCCCAGCATTTT. Translation: CASSGRGGGNQPQHF.

The V gene is TRBV28, the J gene TRBJ1-2; D not certain. With 3 bases removed from V and 8 bases from J, the gap between germline ends came to 10 bases. Germline CDR1 MDHEN, CDR2 SYDVKM. The CDR3 totals 12 residues. CDR3 sequence reads: CASSFQARGYTF. The CDR3 DNA is TGTGCCAGCAGTTTCCAGGCCCGGGGCTACACCTTC.

This clone occurred a few times. The chain has TRBV2 and TRBJ1-2; D is uncertain. Germline values: CDR1 SNHLY, CDR2 FYNNEI. This CDR3 has 11 amino acids. Trimming removed 1 base at V and 7 bases at J, with 4 bases between. DNA for the CDR3: TGTGCCAGCAGTGAAGGGCCTGGCTACACCTTC. Translation: CASSEGPGYTF.

The J gene is TRBJ2-7, the V gene TRBV7-2, with 10 bases lining up with TRBD2. The CDR3 contains 15 residues. The germline V gene encodes CDR1 SGHTA and CDR2 FQGNSA. The J segment lost 2 bases and the V segment lost 5 bases, leaving 6 bases of the junction unmatched. As DNA, the CDR3 is TGTGCCAGCAGCCCCACTAGCGGGACTACCTACGAGCAGTACTTC. Amino acid sequence: CASSPTSGTTYEQYF.

V and J are TRBV7-9 and TRBJ1-2; 7 positions agree with TRBD1. Germline V CDR1 and CDR2: SEHNR, FQNEAQ (reference sequence). This CDR3 is built from 15 residues. Unmatched junction bases numbered 8, after V lost 5 bases and J lost 2 bases. The CDR3 DNA reads as TGTGCCAGCAGCAAACCTTCGACAGGGAACTATGGCTACACCTTC. It translates to CASSKPSTGNYGYTF. Together with reference TRBV7-9 and TRBJ1-2, the CDR3 gives the full variable domain: DTGVSQNPRHKITKRGQNVTFRCDPISEHNRLYWYRQTLGQGPEFLTYFQNEAQLEKSRLLSDRFSAERPKGSFSTLEIQRTEQGDSAMYLCASSKPSTGNYGYTFGSGTRLTVV.

This rearrangement joins TRBV4-2 to TRBJ2-7; 10 bases line up with TRBD2. This CDR3 is 16 amino acids long. Trimming at V came to 0 bases and at J to 2 bases, leaving 4 bases not matched to a gene. Germline loops: CDR1 LGHNA, CDR2 YNFKEQ. The CDR3 DNA sequence: TGTGCCAGCAGCCAAGATTCTAGCGGGAGCCCCTACGAGCAGTACTTC. Protein product: CASSQDSSGSPYEQYF.

The CDR3 region has the DNA TGTGCCAGTAGTCCTGGGACTAGCGGGAGGGACTACGAGCAGTACTTC. This encodes CASSPGTSGRDYEQYF. This sequence joins TRBV19 and TRBJ2-7, with TRBD2 identical over 16 bases. Germline CDR1 and CDR2: LNHDA and SQIVND (reference sequence). V dropped 5 bases and J dropped 3; count of bases not matched to a gene: 4. The CDR3 spans 16 residues. The whole variable domain, filled in from reference TRBV19 and TRBJ2-7, reads DGGITQSPKYLFRKEGQNVTLSCEQNLNHDAMYWYRQDPGQGLRLIYYSQIVNDFQKGDIAEGYSVSREKKESFPLTVTSAQKNPTAFYLCASSPGTSGRDYEQYFGPGTRLTVT.

This rearrangement joins TRBV19 to TRBJ2-6; perhaps TRBD2 as D (6 bases). The CDR3 is made up of 20 amino acids. The V end was cut by 5 bases, the J end by 1 base, with 24 bases between. From germline, CDR1 is LNHDA and CDR2 SQIVND (reference sequence). CDR3 protein: CASSPKGLLIRGSGANVLTF. The CDR3 DNA follows: TGTGCCAGTAGTCCGAAGGGGCTCCTTATTCGGGGGTCTGGGGCCAACGTCCTGACTTTC.

Many counts were recorded for this clone. Other DNA sequences in the same sample also yield this CDR3. The chain recombines TRBV6-5 with TRBJ2-7; 7 bases agree with TRBD1. V shed 2 bases and J 0 bases; nucleotides not matched to a gene: 1. This CDR3 comprises 14 residues. Germline CDR1 reads MNHEY; CDR2 reads SVGAGI. The CDR3 DNA reads as TGTGCCAGCAGTTACGACAGGGACTCCTACGAGCAGTACTTC. This encodes CASSYDRDSYEQYF.

The rearrangement uses TRBV5-1 and TRBJ2-2; TRBD2 might be the D (6 bases). There are 14 residues in the CDR3. CDR1 SGHRS and CDR2 YFSETQ come from the germline V gene. Deletions cut 5 bases from V and 1 base from J, with 9 bases between. CDR3 nucleotide sequence: TGCGCCAGCAGAGGGACTCTGAACACCGGGGAGCTGTTTTTT. It codes for CASRGTLNTGELFF.

The chain recombines TRBV7-2 with TRBJ2-5; 11 bases map to TRBD2. The CDR3 length is 14 residues. CDR1 SGHTA and CDR2 FQGNSA come from the germline V gene. The ends lost 5 bases at V and 13 bases at J; junction bases unmatched: 12. The CDR3 reads CASSPTSGSFPPYF. The CDR3 nucleotides read TGTGCCAGCAGCCCCACTAGCGGGAGCTTTCCCCCGTACTTC.